Below, 15 T cell receptor beta chains from the same sample are listed, as sequenced in a study of blood T cell repertoires in COVID-19. The repertoire was sequenced with immunoSEQ multiplex PCR; TCRdb's copy has only in-frame clones and lacks some. In the table there are under 300,000 clones, roughly nine tenths of which are singletons. Sequencing used PBMCs or T cells enriched from blood (not recorded which). Receptor source: a human donor in a cohort exposed to, infected with or recovered from COVID-19 (not recorded which). The donor label of this sample is uncertain.

V gene TRBV11-3 combines with J gene TRBJ1-1, with a weak D call TRBD1 (5 bases). V shed 2 bases and J shed 5 bases, with 9 bases lying between them. This CDR3 spans 13 amino acids. Germline V gene data show CDR1 as SGHNT and CDR2 as YENEEA. The CDR3 DNA reads TGTGCCAGCAGCTTATCAGGGTCAACTGAAGCTTTCTTT. Protein product: CASSLSGSTEAFF.

The chain joins TRBV4-2 to TRBJ1-4, with a possible D match to TRBD1 (6 bases). In germline, CDR1 is LGHNA, CDR2 YNFKEQ. This CDR3 has 15 amino acids. Trimming cost V 7 bases and J 6 bases, with 18 bases left between them. Here the CDR3 DNA reads TGTGCCAGCACCCGAGGTCGGGGGGCGGATGAAAAACTGTTTTTT. It encodes CASTRGRGADEKLFF.

This clone was picked up a small number of times. The V gene is TRBV4-3, the J gene TRBJ2-7, with 8 bases lining up with TRBD2. The CDR3 covers 16 residues. Germline CDR1 and CDR2: LGHNA and YSLEER. The J segment lost 1 base and the V segment lost 0 bases, leaving 5 bases of the junction unmatched. As DNA, the CDR3 is TGCGCCAGCAGCCAAGAGGGGCCGGGGGGGTCCTACGAGCAGTACTTC. This sequence encodes CASSQEGPGGSYEQYF.

CDR3: CASSRQRDYGYTF. CDR3 nucleotides: TGCGCCAGCAGTCGACAGCGGGACTATGGCTACACCTTC. The gene calls are TRBV10-2 and TRBJ1-2; weak D call: TRBD1 (5 bases). The CDR3 length is 13 residues. Germline V gene sequence: CDR1 WSHSY, CDR2 SAAADI. Trimming removed 5 bases at V and 3 bases at J, with 10 bases between.

Concerning this clone itself: The sample contains more than one DNA sequence encoding this CDR3. V is TRBV4-1 and J is TRBJ2-7; D is uncertain. The CDR3 is 15 amino acids. CDR1 is MGHRA and CDR2 is YSYEKL in the germline V gene. V was cut by 1 base and J by 0 bases, with 10 bases left in between. The CDR3 spells CASSQAPSSSYEQYF. The CDR3 DNA is TGCGCCAGCAGCCAAGCGCCTTCCAGCTCCTACGAGCAGTACTTC.

The genes are TRBV5-1 and TRBJ2-1; D perhaps matches TRBD2 (5 bases). Germline V gene lookup returns CDR1 SGHRS and CDR2 YFSETQ. The CDR3 runs to 14 residues. The V gene lost 2 bases and the J gene lost 7 bases, with 13 bases spanning the gap. CDR3 protein: CASSFGNSENEQFF. CDR3 bases: TGCGCCAGCAGCTTTGGTAATAGCGAGAATGAGCAGTTCTTC.

The rearrangement links TRBV4-1 to TRBJ2-1, with 10 bases fitting TRBD2. The CDR3 has 15 residues. V was clipped by 4 bases and J by 15 bases; unmatched bases: 15. The germline V gene has CDR1 MGHRA and CDR2 YSYEKL. The CDR3 DNA reads as TGCGCCAGCAGCCCTCCCCGGCCGAGCGGGGGGGTCCTGTTCTTC. Translation gives CASSPPRPSGGVLFF.

The chain is built from TRBV6-6 and TRBJ1-5; D gene uncertain. The CDR3 is made up of 14 amino acids. The germline gives CDR1 MNHNY, CDR2 SVGAGI (reference sequence). Trimming took off 6 bases at V and 5 bases at J, with 14 bases between the two ends. CDR3 sequence: CASRNHEGYQPQHF. The CDR3 nucleotides read TGTGCCAGCAGAAACCATGAGGGTTATCAGCCCCAGCATTTT.

The V gene is TRBV10-3, the J gene TRBJ2-1; 11 positions match TRBD2. Germline V gene sequence: CDR1 ENHRY, CDR2 SYGVKD. V dropped 6 bases and J dropped 2; count of bases not matched to a gene: 6. The CDR3 has 16 amino acids. The CDR3 sequence is CAIRNSGGVPYNEQFF. In DNA form, the CDR3 reads TGTGCCATCAGAAATAGCGGGGGGGTTCCCTACAATGAGCAGTTCTTC.

CDR3 protein: CASSLISGELFF. The CDR3, as DNA: TGTGCCAGCAGCTTAATCTCCGGGGAGCTGTTTTTT. This chain links TRBV7-9 with TRBJ2-2, with unresolved D. This CDR3 has 12 residues. Germline V gene lookup returns CDR1 SEHNR and CDR2 FQNEAQ (reference sequence). V was cut by 2 bases and J by 6 bases, with 4 bases left in between.

A few counts support this clone. The chain combines TRBV10-2 with TRBJ2-7; 10 bases line up with TRBD2. Trimming cost V 3 bases and J 0 bases; bases outside gene matches: 2. The CDR3 runs 15 residues. Germline CDR1 WSHSY, CDR2 SAAADI. CDR3 protein: CASSDIAGGSYEQYF. Written as DNA, the CDR3 is TGCGCCAGCAGTGACATAGCGGGGGGCTCCTACGAGCAGTACTTC.

The DNA for the CDR3 is TGTGCCAGCAGCGCTAGGACTCAATATGGGGACCAGTACTTC. This gives the protein CASSARTQYGDQYF. The V call is TRBV5-6, the J call TRBJ2-5, with D tentatively TRBD2 (5 bases). Trimming pared 4 bases from V and 10 bases from J, leaving 20 bases between. The CDR3 is made up of 14 amino acids. Germline CDR1 and CDR2: SGHDT and YYEEEE.

The chain links TRBV30 to TRBJ1-1; D is unresolved. This CDR3 has 13 amino acids. The V end was cut by 4 bases, the J end by 0 bases, with 9 bases between. Germline lookup yields CDR1 GTSNPN and CDR2 SVGIG (reference sequence). This CDR3 is CAWTITVNTEAFF. The CDR3 DNA sequence: TGTGCCTGGACCATAACAGTGAACACTGAAGCTTTCTTT.

This clone was seen a single time. This sequence joins TRBV30 and TRBJ2-1; 9 nucleotides line up with TRBD2. Germline-derived CDR1 and CDR2 are GTSNPN and SVGIG (reference sequence). The CDR3 runs 18 residues. J lost 1 base, V lost 0 bases, and 10 bases had no gene match. CDR3 loop: CAWSVVWSGGPSYNEQFF. Written as DNA, the CDR3 is TGTGCCTGGAGTGTCGTGTGGAGCGGGGGGCCTTCCTACAATGAGCAGTTCTTC.

V is TRBV24-1 and J is TRBJ2-2; a weak D match, TRBD1 (6 bases). CDR1 is KGHDR and CDR2 is SFDVKD in the germline V gene. V was clipped by 3 bases and J by 2 bases, with 6 bases between them. The CDR3 is 14 residues long. The CDR3 nucleotides read TGTGCCACCAGTGATGGGGGCAACACCGGGGAGCTGTTTTTT. Protein: CATSDGGNTGELFF.